This T cell receptor beta chain comes out of a study of shared clonotypes between healthy human individuals. General observations from the study: Researchers sampled only blood; tissue repertoires likely differ.

Per the germline V gene, CDR1 is SGHTA and CDR2 is FQGNSA. With 2 bases clipped from V and 8 bases from J, the junction kept 6 bases outside the gene matches. The CDR3 has 15 residues. PBMC DNA, left unsorted, was sequenced on ten immunoSEQ deep assay plates. Measured with immunoSEQ multiplex PCR; TCRdb has only the in-frame clones, and not every one. This table holds fewer than 650,000 clones, around 76% found once. As for this clone: Its target is not known.

This chain joins TRBV7-2 and TRBJ2-1; 10 nucleotides match TRBD1. The clonotype was recovered from a woman in her thirties or forties in good health. Some clones in this sample may be carry-over from other donors' samples. Input material: PBMCs. Here the CDR3 reads CASSLMGQGTDEQFF. The DNA of the CDR3 is TGTGCCAGCAGCTTAATGGGACAGGGGACCGATGAGCAGTTCTTC.